The following is a T cell receptor beta chain sequence with its context. The antigen remains unidentified. PCRs were each spiked with synthetic TCR analog templates. Measured with immunoSEQ multiplex PCR; TCRdb has only the in-frame clones, and not every one. The sample has fewer than 130,000 clones, approximately 86% seen once. This CDR3 contains 17 residues. Unmatched junction bases numbered 6, after V lost 4 bases and J lost 2 bases. Germline values: CDR1 MNHEY, CDR2 SMNVEV (reference sequence). These data are taken from a study of PD-L1 blockade in urothelial cancer. General observations from the study: Durable-benefit patients showed greater tumor-associated blood clone expansion at 3 weeks.

This specimen consisted of PBMCs, obtained around atezolizumab (anti-PD-L1) treatment. V usage is TRBV27 and J usage is TRBJ2-2, with 11 bases that match TRBD2. The receptor's source is a man aged 50-59 years with urothelial cancer. The CDR3 is CASSYLGTSGNTGELFF. In DNA form, the CDR3 reads TGTGCCAGCAGTTACCTCGGGACTAGCGGAAACACCGGGGAGCTGTTTTTT.